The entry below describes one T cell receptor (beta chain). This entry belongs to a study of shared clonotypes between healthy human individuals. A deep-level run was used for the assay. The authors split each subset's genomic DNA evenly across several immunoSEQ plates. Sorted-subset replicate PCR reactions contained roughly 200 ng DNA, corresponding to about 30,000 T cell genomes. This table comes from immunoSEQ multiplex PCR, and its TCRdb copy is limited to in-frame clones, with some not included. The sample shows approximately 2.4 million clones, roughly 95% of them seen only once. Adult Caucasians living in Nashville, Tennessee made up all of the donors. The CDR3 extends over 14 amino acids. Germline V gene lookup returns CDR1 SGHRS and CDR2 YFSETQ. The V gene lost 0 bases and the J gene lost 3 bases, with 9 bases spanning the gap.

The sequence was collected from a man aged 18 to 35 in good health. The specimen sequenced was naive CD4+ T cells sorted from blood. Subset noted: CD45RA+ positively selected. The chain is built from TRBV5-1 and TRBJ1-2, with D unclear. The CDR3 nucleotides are TGCGCCAGCAGCTTGGTCGACGGGGACTATGGCTACACCTTC. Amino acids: CASSLVDGDYGYTF.